The 27 T cell receptor beta chains in this list originate from one sample, sequenced in a study of T cells after yellow fever vaccination. MiXCR, applied by TCRdb to the 5' RACE reads, yields one record per CDR3 protein. This sample has about 260,000 distinct CDR3 sequences; over 10% occur once, and the top ten carry 0.5% to 0.6%. Specimen: CD4+ T cells sorted from PBMCs, collected 45 days after the yellow fever booster vaccination. These receptors originate from a man aged 25-40 years who received the YFV17D yellow fever vaccine.

This clonotype was seen a handful of times. The chain employs TRBV11-2 and TRBJ2-5, with D unresolved. The CDR3 runs 11 residues. Germline V gene data show CDR1 as SGHAT and CDR2 as FQNNGV. The germline V and J ends were trimmed by 2 bases and 7 bases, with 5 bases remaining between them. CDR3 nucleotides: TGTGCCAGCAGCTTAAAGTGGACCCAGTACTTC. Translating it yields CASSLKWTQYF.

This sequence joins TRBV6-1 and TRBJ2-2, with D possibly being TRBD2 (5 bases). Trimming left V 7 bases short and J 1 base short, with 10 bases between. This CDR3 comprises 14 residues. The germline V gene encodes CDR1 MNHNS and CDR2 SASEGT. In DNA, the CDR3 is TGTGCCAGCATGGTAGGAGGGAACACCGGGGAGCTGTTTTTT. Protein sequence: CASMVGGNTGELFF.

The V gene is TRBV11-2, the J gene TRBJ2-5; TRBD1 might be the D (5 bases). The germline V and J ends were trimmed by 1 base and 1 base, with 13 bases remaining between them. CDR1 is SGHAT, CDR2 FQNNGV, per germline. CDR3 length: 16 residues. The CDR3, as DNA: TGTGCCAGCAGCTTAGCGGCAGGGTTCGTCCAAGAGACCCAGTACTTC. It translates to CASSLAAGFVQETQYF.

In its sample, this clonotype was seen a few times. The chain uses TRBV5-1 and TRBJ1-1, with no clear D. CDR3 length: 14 residues. Germline loops: CDR1 SGHRS, CDR2 YFSETQ. Trimming removed 7 bases from V and 3 bases from J, with 16 bases in between. CDR3 nucleotides: TGCGCCAGCCGGTCCTCTGGTGTGGACACTGAAGCTTTCTTT. This translates into CASRSSGVDTEAFF.

This clonotype was seen a handful of times. J is TRBJ2-2 and V is TRBV10-3; TRBD1 agrees at 7 bases. V gave up 6 bases and J gave up 4 bases; unmatched junction bases: 8. CDR1 is ENHRY and CDR2 is SYGVKD in the germline V gene. The CDR3 spans 15 residues. The CDR3 loop is CAISSTGRSTGELFF. In nucleotides, the CDR3 is TGTGCCATCAGCTCGACAGGGCGGTCCACCGGGGAGCTGTTTTTT.

At least ten counts were recorded for this clonotype. The chain couples TRBV7-2 to TRBJ1-6, with no clear D. Trimming removed 1 base at V and 8 bases at J, with 9 bases between. Looked up from germline, CDR1 is SGHTA and CDR2 is FQGNSA. This CDR3 region has 14 residues. The CDR3 bases are TGTGCCAGCAGCTTAGGCCCCCGGGATTCACCCCTCCACTTT. Encoded protein: CASSLGPRDSPLHF.

This rearrangement joins TRBV4-2 to TRBJ2-1; D may be TRBD1 (6 bases). This CDR3 contains 16 residues. V was cut by 0 bases and J by 7 bases, with 16 bases left in between. The V gene's germline CDR1 is LGHNA and CDR2 YNFKEQ. CDR3 sequence (DNA): TGTGCCAGCAGCCAAGATCAGAGGACAGCTGGAAATGAGCAGTTCTTC. Its translation: CASSQDQRTAGNEQFF.

The sample holds a few counts of this clonotype. The rearrangement joins TRBV5-4 to TRBJ2-7; 8 bases line up with TRBD2. The CDR3 runs to 19 residues. The J segment lost 4 bases and the V segment lost 2 bases, leaving 20 bases of the junction unmatched. Germline V gene lookup returns CDR1 SGHNT and CDR2 YYREEE (reference sequence). CDR3 loop: CASSFLIPTGFSGTYEQYF. The CDR3 DNA reads TGTGCCAGCAGCTTCTTAATACCCACAGGCTTTAGCGGGACGTACGAGCAGTACTTC.

The chain carries TRBV20-1 and TRBJ2-3; 13 bases line up with TRBD2. This CDR3 spans 14 amino acids. Germline V CDR1 and CDR2: DFQATT, SNEGSKA (reference sequence). Germline trimming cut 5 bases from V and 7 bases from J; bases unmatched to any gene: 6. Written as DNA, the CDR3 is TGCAGTGCTTTTACTAGCGGGAGGGCCAATACGCAGTATTTT. Translating gives CSAFTSGRANTQYF.

This clonotype was seen ten or more times. The chain joins TRBV10-3 to TRBJ2-4, with 9 bases matching TRBD1. Unmatched junction bases numbered 1, after V lost 2 bases and J lost 5 bases. Per germline, CDR1 ENHRY and CDR2 SYGVKD. This CDR3 contains 14 residues. The CDR3 is CAISERTGENIQYF. In DNA form, the CDR3 reads TGTGCCATCAGTGAGAGGACAGGGGAAAACATTCAGTACTTC.

This clonotype was recorded a few times. The V call is TRBV6-2 or TRBV6-3, the J call TRBJ2-1; a possible D gene is TRBD2 (5 bases). Germline V gene sequence: CDR1 MNHEY, CDR2 SVGEGT. The CDR3 loop spans 13 amino acids. V was clipped by 3 bases and J by 7 bases, with 10 bases between them. The CDR3 coding sequence is TGTGCCAGCAGTTATGGTGGGAGTAATGAGCAGTTCTTC. The encoded protein is CASSYGGSNEQFF.

This clonotype was detected ten times or more. The chain is built from TRBV5-1 and TRBJ1-2; 7 bases agree with TRBD1. V was pared by 4 bases and J by 3 bases, with 9 bases of the junction left unmatched. Germline V CDR1 and CDR2: SGHRS, YFSETQ. The CDR3 is 15 residues long. CDR3 in DNA: TGCGCCAGCAGCAACGGACAGGCCGGCTACTATGGCTACACCTTC. This codes for CASSNGQAGYYGYTF.

This clonotype was counted a few times. The chain joins TRBV7-2 to TRBJ1-6; 7 bases match TRBD1. This CDR3 has 15 amino acids. V trimming: 5 bases; J trimming: 9 bases; junction bases outside the gene matches: 10. Germline CDR1 is SGHTA and CDR2 is FQGNSA. The CDR3 DNA is TGTGCCAGCAGCCTCGGGGAGGGGGCGCGTTCACCCCTCCACTTT. This gives the protein CASSLGEGARSPLHF.

V is TRBV7-2 and J is TRBJ2-1; D is ambiguous. The CDR3 has 13 amino acids. V lost 4 bases to trimming and J lost 2 bases, with 6 bases between them. Germline assignment: CDR1 SGHTA and CDR2 FQGNSA. CDR3 amino acids: CASSYDAYNEQFF. CDR3 nucleotide sequence: TGTGCCAGCAGCTATGACGCCTACAATGAGCAGTTCTTC.

In the case of this clonotype: This may be a read error: a much more frequent sequence differs by one nucleotide. The V and J genes are TRBV5-1 and TRBJ1-2; D not resolved. CDR3 length: 13 residues. The V end was cut by 2 bases, the J end by 3 bases, with 8 bases between. The germline CDR1 and CDR2 sequences are SGHRS and YFSETQ. In DNA form, the CDR3 reads TGCGCCAGCAGCTTCGACGGAGACTATGGCTACACCTTC. It yields the protein CASSFDGDYGYTF.

The chain joins TRBV20-1 to TRBJ2-1; TRBD2 matches at 12 bases. Germline V gene data show CDR1 as DFQATT and CDR2 as SNEGSKA (reference sequence). The CDR3 is 17 residues long. After removal of 2 bases from V and 2 bases from J, the junction contained 7 bases not matched to a gene. CDR3 nucleotides: TGCAGTGCTAGAAAACTAGCGGGAGGATCACCCTACAATGAGCAGTTCTTC. Translated, it gives CSARKLAGGSPYNEQFF.

In regard to this clonotype: A read error may be the cause here, since a much bigger clone is one base away. The chain joins TRBV20-1 to TRBJ2-1; unclear D gene. The germline V gene has CDR1 DFQATT and CDR2 SNEGSKA (reference sequence). The CDR3 length is 11 residues. CDR3 residues: CCAIQDNEQFF. The CDR3 DNA follows: TGCTGTGCTATTCAAGACAATGAGCAGTTCTTC.

This clonotype turned up a few times. This chain connects TRBV12-3 or TRBV12-4 to TRBJ2-5; D ambiguous. The CDR3 is 14 amino acids. The V end was cut by 2 bases, the J end by 5 bases, with 12 bases between. CDR3 nucleotide sequence: TGTGCCAGCAGTTTAAGAGACCTCCGGGAGACCCAGTACTTC. Translation: CASSLRDLRETQYF.

This clonotype was seen a handful of times. V usage is TRBV10-2 and J usage is TRBJ1-4; D remains unclear. V was pared by 2 bases and J by 2 bases, with 0 bases between. The V gene's germline CDR1 is WSHSY and CDR2 SAAADI. CDR3 length: 12 amino acids. CDR3 nucleotides: TGCGCCAGCAGTGAGACTAATGAAAAACTGTTTTTT. It encodes CASSETNEKLFF.

This clonotype was observed a few times. This sequence joins TRBV28 and TRBJ2-5, with D tentatively TRBD1 (6 bases). The length of the CDR3 is 15 residues. V was cut by 4 bases and J by 4 bases, with 16 bases left in between. Germline CDR1 reads MDHEN; CDR2 reads SYDVKM. The CDR3 reads CASSSRNRALETQYF. The DNA of the CDR3 is TGTGCCAGCAGTTCACGAAACAGGGCCCTAGAGACCCAGTACTTC. Supplemented by reference TRBV28 and TRBJ2-5, the full variable domain reads DVKVTQSSRYLVKRTGEKVFLECVQDMDHENMFWYRQDPGLGLRLIYFSYDVKMKEKGDIPEGYSVSREKKERFSLILESASTNQTSMYLCASSSRNRALETQYFGPGTRLLVL.

There are a few counts of this clonotype. V and J are TRBV15 and TRBJ2-3; 7 bases align to TRBD2. The CDR3 runs to 20 residues. With V trimmed by 0 bases and J by 2 bases, 17 bases remained unmatched. Germline V gene sequence: CDR1 LNHNV, CDR2 YYDKDF (reference sequence). CDR3 loop: CATSRDRAPGGGRSTDTQYF. In DNA, the CDR3 is TGTGCCACCAGCAGAGACCGGGCTCCAGGAGGCGGGAGATCCACAGATACGCAGTATTTT. Full variable domain (missing parts from reference TRBV15 and TRBJ2-3): DAMVIQNPRYQVTQFGKPVTLSCSQTLNHNVMYWYQQKSSQAPKLLFHYYDKDFNNEADTPDNFQSRRPNTSFCFLDIRSPGLGDTAMYLCATSRDRAPGGGRSTDTQYFGPGTRLTVL.

This clonotype appeared a few times. This chain links TRBV29-1 with TRBJ1-5, with 7 bases aligning to TRBD1. This CDR3 has 13 amino acids. The germline gives CDR1 SQVTM, CDR2 ANQGSEA. V was clipped by 4 bases and J by 6 bases; unmatched bases: 6. CDR3 protein: CSVASAGGQPQHF. CDR3 DNA: TGCAGCGTTGCGTCGGCAGGGGGTCAGCCCCAGCATTTT.

This chain uses TRBV20-1 with TRBJ2-5, with 7 bases matching TRBD2. V was clipped by 1 base and J by 5 bases; unmatched bases: 10. There are 15 residues in the CDR3. Germline V gene data show CDR1 as DFQATT and CDR2 as SNEGSKA (reference sequence). The CDR3 DNA is TGCAGTGCTAGAGGGTCCGGGACTATGGTTGAGACCCAGTACTTC. It is translated as CSARGSGTMVETQYF.

This clonotype was counted between two and nine times. The chain links TRBV24-1 to TRBJ1-2; D gene unclear. The CDR3 contains 12 residues. Per the germline V gene, CDR1 is KGHDR and CDR2 is SFDVKD. V was pared by 3 bases and J by 8 bases, with 9 bases between. The CDR3 DNA reads as TGTGCCACCAGTGATCGTCCGGGGGGCTACACCTTC. It specifies CATSDRPGGYTF.

This chain links TRBV15 with TRBJ2-5; maybe TRBD2 (6 bases). Looked up from germline, CDR1 is LNHNV and CDR2 is YYDKDF (reference sequence). Trimming removed 5 bases from V and 0 bases from J, with 13 bases in between. This CDR3 contains 15 residues. The CDR3 nucleotides read TGTGCCACCAGCCAAAGCCGGGGGTACCAAGAGACCCAGTACTTC. It yields the protein CATSQSRGYQETQYF.

The V and J genes are TRBV15 and TRBJ2-2; D may be TRBD2 (5 bases). Germline loops: CDR1 LNHNV, CDR2 YYDKDF (reference sequence). V lost 1 base, J lost 3 bases, and 6 bases lay in between. The CDR3 length is 14 residues. The CDR3 protein is CATSRARDTGELFF. CDR3 DNA: TGTGCCACCAGCAGAGCGAGGGACACCGGGGAGCTGTTTTTT. The whole variable domain, remainder taken from reference TRBV15 and TRBJ2-2, is DAMVIQNPRYQVTQFGKPVTLSCSQTLNHNVMYWYQQKSSQAPKLLFHYYDKDFNNEADTPDNFQSRRPNTSFCFLDIRSPGLGDTAMYLCATSRARDTGELFFGEGSRLTVL.

This clonotype was picked up a small number of times. This rearrangement joins TRBV19 to TRBJ2-5; tentatively, D is TRBD1 or TRBD2 (5 bases each). The germline gives CDR1 LNHDA, CDR2 SQIVND (reference sequence). The CDR3 covers 15 residues. V lost 5 bases and J lost 0, with 13 bases in between. The CDR3 loop reads CASSGVGTNQETQYF. CDR3 bases: TGTGCCAGTAGTGGGGTGGGGACCAACCAAGAGACCCAGTACTTC.